The clone carrying this T cell receptor (beta chain) was recorded a few times. Its cognate antigen is unknown. The CDR3 has 16 residues. Germline CDR1 SEHNR, CDR2 FQNEAQ (reference sequence). The germline V and J ends were trimmed by 2 bases and 2 bases, with 14 bases remaining between them. TCRdb recomputed calls from the 5' RACE reads with MiXCR, one row per CDR3 protein. The sample gives hundreds of thousands of distinct CDR3 sequences, approximately 20% of which show up once; approximately 14% is in the top ten. This specimen belongs to a study of CD8 T cells in ankylosing spondylitis. General study findings and limits: Disease-linked clones reportedly concentrated significantly in matched ankylosing spondylitis synovial fluid. Previously reported in reactive arthritis synovial fluid and blood were some of the motif variants. A TCR beta motif of 7 to 9 highly homologous variants seemed to mark ankylosing spondylitis blood.

Sequenced sample: blood, either unsorted or a sorted T cell fraction (not recorded which). The chain is built from TRBV7-9 and TRBJ2-3; a weak D match, TRBD1 (6 bases). This TCR was sampled from a male donor with ankylosing spondylitis or in good health (not recorded which). The CDR3 DNA reads TGTGCCAGCAGCTTACCCACAGGGTCCTCCACAGATACGCAGTATTTT. Amino acids: CASSLPTGSSTDTQYF.